This entry features one T cell receptor (beta chain) sequence. This sample was taken from a study of technical replicates of blood from a handful of donors. Method: immunoSEQ multiplex PCR; TCRdb's copy keeps in-frame clones and lacks some. The sample lists 60,000 to 70,000 clones; around 85% were seen once. The CDR3 is 15 residues long. Germline trimming cut 1 base from V and 2 bases from J; bases unmatched to any gene: 4. Germline CDR1 is SGHRS and CDR2 is YFSETQ. The clonotype was recovered from a human donor in good health. Some clones in this sample may be carry-over from other donors' samples. Sequencing was performed on PBMCs. The chain joins TRBV5-1 to TRBJ2-5, with 8 bases fitting TRBD2. The CDR3 DNA follows: TGCGCCAGCAGCTTGATAGCGGGACGACAAGAGACCCAGTACTTC. It is translated as CASSLIAGRQETQYF.